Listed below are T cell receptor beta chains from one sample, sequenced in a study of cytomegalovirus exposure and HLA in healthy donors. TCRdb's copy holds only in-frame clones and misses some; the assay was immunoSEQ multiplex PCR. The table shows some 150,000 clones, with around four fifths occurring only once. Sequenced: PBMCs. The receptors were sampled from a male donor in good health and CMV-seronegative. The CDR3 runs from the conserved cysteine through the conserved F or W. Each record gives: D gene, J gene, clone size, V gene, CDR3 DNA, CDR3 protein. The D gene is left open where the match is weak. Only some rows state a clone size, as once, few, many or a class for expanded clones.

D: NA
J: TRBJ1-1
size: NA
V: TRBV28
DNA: TGTGCCAGCAGTGTCGTCGGGGGAGGTGGGGACACTGAAGCTTTCTTT
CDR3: CASSVVGGGGDTEAFF

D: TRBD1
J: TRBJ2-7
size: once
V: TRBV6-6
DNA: TGTGCCAGCAGTTACGGGACAGGGCCCTACGAGCAGTACTTC
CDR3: CASSYGTGPYEQYF

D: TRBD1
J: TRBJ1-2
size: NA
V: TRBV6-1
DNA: TGTGCCAGCAGTGGGGACAGGGGGTGGGATGGCTACACCTTC
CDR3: CASSGDRGWDGYTF

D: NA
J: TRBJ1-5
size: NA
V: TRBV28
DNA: TGTGCCAGCAGTTTATGGGGAGATAGCAATCAGCCCCAGCATTTT
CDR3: CASSLWGDSNQPQHF

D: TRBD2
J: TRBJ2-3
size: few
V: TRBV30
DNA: TGTGCCTGGAGATTGGCGGGAGGCGCAGATACGCAGTATTTT
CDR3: CAWRLAGGADTQYF

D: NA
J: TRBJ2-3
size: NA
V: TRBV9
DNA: TGTGCCAGCACCGAGACAGGGACTAGCACAGATACGCAGTATTTT
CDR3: CASTETGTSTDTQYF

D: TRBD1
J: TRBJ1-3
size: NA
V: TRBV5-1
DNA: TGCGCCAGCAGCCCCCGGGGACAGCTTATTGGAAACACCATATATTTT
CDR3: CASSPRGQLIGNTIYF

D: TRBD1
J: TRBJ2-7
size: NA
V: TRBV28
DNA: TGTGCCAGCAGTTTGGGGACAGGGGGTTACGAGCAGTACTTC
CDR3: CASSLGTGGYEQYF

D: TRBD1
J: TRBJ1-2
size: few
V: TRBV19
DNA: TGTGCCACCCGACAGGGGAATGGCTACACCTTC
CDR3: CATRQGNGYTF

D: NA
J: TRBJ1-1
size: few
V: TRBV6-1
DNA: TGTGCCAGCAACGAATTCCCCCAGGGGAACACTGAAGCTTTCTTT
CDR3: CASNEFPQGNTEAFF

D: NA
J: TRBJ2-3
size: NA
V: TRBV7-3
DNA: TGTGCCAGCAGCTCCCTAGGAGGCACAGATACGCAGTATTTT
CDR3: CASSSLGGTDTQYF

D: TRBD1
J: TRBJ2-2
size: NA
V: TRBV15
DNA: TGTGCCACCAGCAAAATACAGGGGGCAAGCACCGGGGAGCTGTTTTTT
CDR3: CATSKIQGASTGELFF

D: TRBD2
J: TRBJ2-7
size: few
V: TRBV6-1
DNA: TGTGCCAGCAGTGATATAGCTAGCGGGCTTTCCTACGAGCAGTACTTC
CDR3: CASSDIASGLSYEQYF

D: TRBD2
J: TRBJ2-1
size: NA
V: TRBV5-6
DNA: TGTGCCAGCAGCCCTCCGGGACTAGGATACAATGAGCAGTTCTTC
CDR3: CASSPPGLGYNEQFF

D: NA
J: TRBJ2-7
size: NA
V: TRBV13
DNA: TGTGCCAGCAGCCCTCTACCTCTAGCGATGAACTACGAGCAGTACTTC
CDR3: CASSPLPLAMNYEQYF

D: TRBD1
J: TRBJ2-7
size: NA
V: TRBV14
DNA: TGTGCCAGCAGCCAAGATTCACAGGGGGCGTATGAGCAGTACTTC
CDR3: CASSQDSQGAYEQYF

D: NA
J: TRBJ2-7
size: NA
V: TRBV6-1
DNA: TGTGCCAGCAGACATGGGCCCATCTACGAGCAGTACTTC
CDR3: CASRHGPIYEQYF

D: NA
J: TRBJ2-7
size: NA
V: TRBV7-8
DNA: TGTGCCAGCAGCTTAGTACCGGGACTGAGTTACGAGCAGTACTTC
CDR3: CASSLVPGLSYEQYF

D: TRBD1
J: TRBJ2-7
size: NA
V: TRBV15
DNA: TGTGCCACCAGCAGGGACAGGGGCTACGAGCAGTACTTC
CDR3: CATSRDRGYEQYF

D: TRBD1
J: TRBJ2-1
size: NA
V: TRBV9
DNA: TGTGCCAGCAGCGCAGATGACAGGGGTGGTAGGAATGAGCAGTTCTTC
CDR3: CASSADDRGGRNEQFF

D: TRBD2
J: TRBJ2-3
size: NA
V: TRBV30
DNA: TGTGCCTGGAGTGGACTAGCGGGGACAGATACGCAGTATTTT
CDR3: CAWSGLAGTDTQYF